This TCR beta chain stems from a study of blood T cell repertoires in COVID-19. As originally analysed: Estimation of nucleated cell counts relied on the amplification of reference gene primers. Clones were read by immunoSEQ multiplex PCR, and TCRdb kept only the in-frame ones, dropping some. That table furnishes V, J and clone size, whereas the DNA furnished D and trimming. The table shows fewer than 70,000 clones, with 85% occurring only once. The ends lost 0 bases at V and 2 bases at J; junction bases unmatched: 8. The CDR3 sequence is 18 residues long. CDR1 and CDR2 (germline): SGHRS, YFSETQ. The J gene is TRBJ2-1, the V gene TRBV5-1; 10 nucleotides agree with TRBD1. The sample consisted of peripheral blood. This receptor was taken from a man aged 45-65 years with acute or convalescent COVID-19. DNA for the CDR3: TGCGCCAGCAGCTTGGCCGTTTTGGACAGGGGGACCTACAATGAGCAGTTCTTC. Translating gives CASSLAVLDRGTYNEQFF. Together with reference TRBV5-1 and TRBJ2-1, the CDR3 gives the full variable domain: KAGVTQTPRYLIKTRGQQVTLSCSPISGHRSVSWYQQTPGQGLQFLFEYFSETQRNKGNFPGRFSGRQFSNSRSEMNVSTLELGDSALYLCASSLAVLDRGTYNEQFFGPGTRLTVL.